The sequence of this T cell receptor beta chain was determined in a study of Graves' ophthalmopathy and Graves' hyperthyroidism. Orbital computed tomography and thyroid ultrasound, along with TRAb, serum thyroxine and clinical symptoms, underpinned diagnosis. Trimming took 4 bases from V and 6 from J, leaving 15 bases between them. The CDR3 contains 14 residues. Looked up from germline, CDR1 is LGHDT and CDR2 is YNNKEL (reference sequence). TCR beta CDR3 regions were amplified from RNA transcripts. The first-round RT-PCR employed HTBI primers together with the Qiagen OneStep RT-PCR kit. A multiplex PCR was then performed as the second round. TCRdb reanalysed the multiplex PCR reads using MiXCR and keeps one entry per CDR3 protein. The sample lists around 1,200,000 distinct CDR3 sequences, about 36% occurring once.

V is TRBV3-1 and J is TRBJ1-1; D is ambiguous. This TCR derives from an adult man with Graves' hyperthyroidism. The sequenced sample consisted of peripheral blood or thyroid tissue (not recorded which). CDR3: CASSPEWPSPEAFF. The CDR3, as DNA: TGTGCCAGCAGCCCAGAATGGCCATCACCTGAAGCTTTCTTT.